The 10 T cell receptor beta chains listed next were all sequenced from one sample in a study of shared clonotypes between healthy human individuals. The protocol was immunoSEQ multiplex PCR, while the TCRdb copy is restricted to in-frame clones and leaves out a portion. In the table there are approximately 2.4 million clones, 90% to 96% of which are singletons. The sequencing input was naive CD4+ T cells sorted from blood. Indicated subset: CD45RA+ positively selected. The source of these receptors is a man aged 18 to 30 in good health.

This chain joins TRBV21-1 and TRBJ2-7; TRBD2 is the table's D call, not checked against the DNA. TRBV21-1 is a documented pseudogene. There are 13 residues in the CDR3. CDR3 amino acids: CASFGSLVYEQYF. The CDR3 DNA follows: TGTGCCAGCTTTGGGAGCTTAGTCTACGAGCAGTACTTC.

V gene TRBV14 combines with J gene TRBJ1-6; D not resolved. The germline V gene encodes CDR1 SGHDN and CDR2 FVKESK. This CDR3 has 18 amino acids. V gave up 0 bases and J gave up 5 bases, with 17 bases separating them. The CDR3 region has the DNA TGTGCCAGCAGCCAAGATCCCAGACCGGGGAGGCATAATTCACCCCTCCACTTT. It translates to CASSQDPRPGRHNSPLHF.

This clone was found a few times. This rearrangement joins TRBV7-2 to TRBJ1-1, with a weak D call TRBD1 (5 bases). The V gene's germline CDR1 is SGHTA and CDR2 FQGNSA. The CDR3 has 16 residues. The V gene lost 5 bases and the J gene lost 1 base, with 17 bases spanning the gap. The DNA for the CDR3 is TGTGCCAGCAGCCGCTTTTCCGGGACGGCGAACACTGAAGCTTTCTTT. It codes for CASSRFSGTANTEAFF.

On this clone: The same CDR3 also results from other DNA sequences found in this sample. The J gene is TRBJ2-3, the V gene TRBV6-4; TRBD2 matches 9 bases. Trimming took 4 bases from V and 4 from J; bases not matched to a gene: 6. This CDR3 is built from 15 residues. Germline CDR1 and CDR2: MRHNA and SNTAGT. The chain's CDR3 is CASSAGGGASDTQYF. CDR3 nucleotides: TGTGCCAGCAGTGCTGGCGGGGGGGCATCAGATACGCAGTATTTT.

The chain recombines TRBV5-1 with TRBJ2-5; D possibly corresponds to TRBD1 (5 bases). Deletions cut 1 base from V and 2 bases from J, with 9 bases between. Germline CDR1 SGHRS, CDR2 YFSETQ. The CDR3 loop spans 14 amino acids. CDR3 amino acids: CASSLTGSQETQYF. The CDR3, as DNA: TGCGCCAGCAGCTTGACAGGTTCTCAAGAGACCCAGTACTTC.

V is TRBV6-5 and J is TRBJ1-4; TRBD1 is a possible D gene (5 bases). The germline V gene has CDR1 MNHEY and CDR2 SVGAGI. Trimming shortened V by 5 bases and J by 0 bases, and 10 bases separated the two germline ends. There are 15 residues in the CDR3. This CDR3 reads CASSRGAATNEKLFF. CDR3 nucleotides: TGTGCCAGCAGTCGCGGGGCAGCAACTAATGAAAAACTGTTTTTT.

The CDR3 spells CASSPDRVEAYEQYF. Written as DNA, the CDR3 is TGTGCCAGCAGCCCGGACAGGGTAGAAGCCTACGAGCAGTACTTC. The chain joins TRBV7-8 to TRBJ2-7, with 8 bases aligning to TRBD1. This CDR3 comprises 15 residues. The V segment lost 5 bases and the J segment 2 bases; nucleotides outside the gene matches: 8. Germline-derived CDR1 and CDR2 are SGHVS and FQNEAQ.

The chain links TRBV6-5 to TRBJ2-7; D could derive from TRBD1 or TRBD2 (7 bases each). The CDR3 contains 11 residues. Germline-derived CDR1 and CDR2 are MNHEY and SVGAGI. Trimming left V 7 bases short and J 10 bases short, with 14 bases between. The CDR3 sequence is CASTGGDGQYF. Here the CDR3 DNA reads TGTGCCAGCACAGGGGGGGATGGACAGTACTTC.

CDR3 sequence (DNA): TGTGCCAGCAGCCGACAGGCTCCCTCTGGAAACACCATATATTTT. Translated: CASSRQAPSGNTIYF. The V and J genes are TRBV7-9 and TRBJ1-3, with D perhaps TRBD1 (6 bases). This CDR3 is built from 15 residues. The germline gives CDR1 SEHNR, CDR2 FQNEAQ (reference sequence). Trimming removed 5 bases at V and 0 bases at J, with 11 bases between.

Here the CDR3 DNA reads TGCGCCAGCAGCGGCGGACAGGGATTCTTAGAGACCCAGTACTTC. This gives the protein CASSGGQGFLETQYF. This sequence joins TRBV10-2 and TRBJ2-5; 8 bases are a match to TRBD1. Germline CDR1 is WSHSY and CDR2 is SAAADI. This CDR3 contains 15 residues. V trimming: 6 bases; J trimming: 4 bases; junction bases outside the gene matches: 10.